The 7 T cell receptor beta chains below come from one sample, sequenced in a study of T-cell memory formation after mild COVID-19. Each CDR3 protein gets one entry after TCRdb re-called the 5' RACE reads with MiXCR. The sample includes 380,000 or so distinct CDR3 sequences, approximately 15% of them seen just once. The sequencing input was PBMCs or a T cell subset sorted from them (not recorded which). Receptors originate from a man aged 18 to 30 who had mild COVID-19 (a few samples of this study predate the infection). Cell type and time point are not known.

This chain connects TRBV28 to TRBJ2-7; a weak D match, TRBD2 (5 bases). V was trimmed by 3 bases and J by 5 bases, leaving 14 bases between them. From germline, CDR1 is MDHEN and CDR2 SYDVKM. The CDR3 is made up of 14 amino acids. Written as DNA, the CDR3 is TGTGCCAGCAGTTTCTCGGGGAGACGCGACGAGCAGTACGTC. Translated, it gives CASSFSGRRDEQYV.

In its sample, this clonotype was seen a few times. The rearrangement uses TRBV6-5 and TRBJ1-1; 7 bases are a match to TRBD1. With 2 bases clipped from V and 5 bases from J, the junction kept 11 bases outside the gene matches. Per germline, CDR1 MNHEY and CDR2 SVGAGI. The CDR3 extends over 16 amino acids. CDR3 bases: TGTGCCAGCAGTTACGGGCAGGGGGAAGTGAGGACTGAAGCTTTCTTT. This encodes CASSYGQGEVRTEAFF.

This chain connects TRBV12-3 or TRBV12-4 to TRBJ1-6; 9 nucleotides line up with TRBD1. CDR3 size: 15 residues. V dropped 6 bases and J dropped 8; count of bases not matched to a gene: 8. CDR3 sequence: CASSPGQGYDSPLHF. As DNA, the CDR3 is TGTGCCAGCAGCCCGGGACAGGGTTATGATTCACCCCTCCACTTT.

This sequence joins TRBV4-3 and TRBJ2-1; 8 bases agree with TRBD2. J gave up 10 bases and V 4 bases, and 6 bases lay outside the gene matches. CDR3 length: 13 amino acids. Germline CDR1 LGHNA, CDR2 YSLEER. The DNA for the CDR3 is TGCGCCAGCAGCCGTTTAGCGGGGTGGGAGCAGTTCTTC. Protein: CASSRLAGWEQFF.

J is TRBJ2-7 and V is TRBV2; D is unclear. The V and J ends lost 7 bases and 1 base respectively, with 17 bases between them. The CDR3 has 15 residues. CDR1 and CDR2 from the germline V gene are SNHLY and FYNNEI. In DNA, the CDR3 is TGTGCCAGCACCCCGGTCAAGGGAAGATCCTACGAGCAGTACGTC. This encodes CASTPVKGRSYEQYV.

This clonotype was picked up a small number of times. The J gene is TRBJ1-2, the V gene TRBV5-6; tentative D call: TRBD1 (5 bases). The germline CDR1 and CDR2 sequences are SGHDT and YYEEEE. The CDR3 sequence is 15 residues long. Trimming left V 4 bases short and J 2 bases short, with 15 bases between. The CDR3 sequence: CASSLGPRGNYGYTF. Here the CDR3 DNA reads TGTGCCAGCAGCCTCGGTCCCCGGGGGAACTATGGCTACACCTTC.

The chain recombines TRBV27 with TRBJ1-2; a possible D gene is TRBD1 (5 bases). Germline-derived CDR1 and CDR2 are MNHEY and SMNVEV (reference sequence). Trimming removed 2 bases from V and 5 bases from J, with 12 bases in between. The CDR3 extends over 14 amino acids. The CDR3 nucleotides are TGTGCCAGCAGTTTAGGGGTAGGGGCATATGGCTACACCTTC. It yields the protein CASSLGVGAYGYTF.